Each of the 26 T cell receptor beta chains below was sequenced from the same sample in a study of beta chain features in type 1 diabetes. Overall study results and limits: Type 1 diabetes patients had TCRB CDR3s that were shorter (moderately but significantly so) in all four CD4+ subsets.

cDNA synthesis used the whole RNA isolate, giving expressed TCRB sequences. Profiled with immunoSEQ multiplex PCR; TCRdb holds only in-frame clones, not every one. The sample shows hundreds of thousands of clones, roughly 12% of them seen only once. No antigens are known for them. Sequencing was performed on naive CD4+ T cells from blood. Source of these receptors: a young woman with type 1 diabetes.

The chain employs TRBV4-1 and TRBJ2-7; 9 bases match TRBD2. Losses at the gene ends were 4 bases for V and 4 bases for J; bases not matched to a gene: 8. Per the germline V gene, CDR1 is MGHRA and CDR2 is YSYEKL. This CDR3 is built from 15 residues. The CDR3: CASSPSGLAYYEQYF. The DNA of the CDR3 is TGCGCCAGCAGCCCCTCGGGACTAGCCTATTACGAGCAGTACTTC.

The gene calls are TRBV19 and TRBJ2-5; D not certain. The V gene lost 5 bases and the J gene lost 1 base, with 8 bases spanning the gap. This CDR3 comprises 13 residues. CDR1 is LNHDA, CDR2 SQIVND, per germline (reference sequence). This CDR3 is CASSLSGQETQYF. As DNA, the CDR3 is TGTGCCAGTAGTTTGTCGGGCCAAGAGACCCAGTACTTC. The entire variable domain, with the rest obtained from reference TRBV19 and TRBJ2-5, is as follows: DGGITQSPKYLFRKEGQNVTLSCEQNLNHDAMYWYRQDPGQGLRLIYYSQIVNDFQKGDIAEGYSVSREKKESFPLTVTSAQKNPTAFYLCASSLSGQETQYFGPGTRLLVL.

This clone showed up just a few times. This chain joins TRBV19 and TRBJ2-5; D perhaps matches TRBD1 (5 bases). V was cut by 4 bases and J by 4 bases, with 10 bases left in between. Germline CDR1 reads LNHDA; CDR2 reads SQIVND (reference sequence). The CDR3 runs to 13 residues. As DNA, the CDR3 is TGTGCCAGTAGTACGTCACAGGTAGAGACCCAGTACTTC. Amino acids: CASSTSQVETQYF.

V gene TRBV5-4 combines with J gene TRBJ2-7, with 7 bases aligning to TRBD1. V was clipped by 4 bases and J by 4 bases; unmatched bases: 8. Germline lookup yields CDR1 SGHNT and CDR2 YYREEE (reference sequence). The CDR3 contains 14 residues. CDR3 amino acids: CASSPPGQPYEQYF. For the CDR3, the DNA is TGTGCCAGCAGCCCCCCGGGACAGCCGTACGAGCAGTACTTC.

The chain links TRBV15 to TRBJ2-1; 14 bases agree with TRBD2. The germline CDR1 and CDR2 sequences are LNHNV and YYDKDF (reference sequence). The V gene end was trimmed by 3 bases and the J gene end by 1 base; junction bases not matched to a gene: 8. The CDR3 has 19 amino acids. As DNA, the CDR3 is TGTGCCACCAGCAGGGGACTAGCGGGAGTAATAGGATCCTACAATGAGCAGTTCTTC. Translating it yields CATSRGLAGVIGSYNEQFF.

This clone was seen a few times. V gene TRBV27 combines with J gene TRBJ2-5; TRBD2 matches 12 bases. From germline, CDR1 is MNHEY and CDR2 SMNVEV (reference sequence). With 6 bases clipped from V and 2 bases from J, the junction kept 1 base outside the gene matches. The CDR3 sequence is 14 residues long. CDR3 region: CASSLAGGQETQYF. CDR3 DNA: TGTGCCAGCAGCCTAGCGGGAGGGCAAGAGACCCAGTACTTC.

This clone was counted a few times. This chain joins TRBV29-1 and TRBJ2-1; D might be TRBD1 (5 bases). The V gene's germline CDR1 is SQVTM and CDR2 ANQGSEA. The CDR3 is made up of 15 amino acids. CDR3 DNA: TGCGGGGCCAACCTTGAGGACCGCTCCTACAATGAGCAGTTCTTC. Translated, it gives CGANLEDRSYNEQFF.

The chain is built from TRBV15 and TRBJ2-4; TRBD1 matches 10 bases. Germline values: CDR1 LNHNV, CDR2 YYDKDF (reference sequence). J gave up 0 bases and V 7 bases, and 6 bases lay outside the gene matches. The CDR3 covers 16 residues. This chain's CDR3 is CATTGDRGLAKNIQYF. The CDR3 DNA reads TGTGCCACCACCGGGGACAGGGGATTAGCCAAAAACATTCAGTACTTC.

CDR3 nucleotides: TGTGCCAGCAGATCCACAGGGGGCTCTGGCTACACCTTC. It translates to CASRSTGGSGYTF. This chain connects TRBV6-5 to TRBJ1-2; 9 nucleotides align to TRBD1. The germline V gene has CDR1 MNHEY and CDR2 SVGAGI. This CDR3 comprises 13 residues. V gave up 6 bases and J gave up 7 bases; unmatched junction bases: 6.

This clone has only a few counts. This sequence joins TRBV29-1 and TRBJ2-1; D might be TRBD1 (7 bases). V was shortened by 8 bases and J by 2 bases, with 16 bases between the two germline ends. This CDR3 is 14 amino acids long. The V gene's germline CDR1 is SQVTM and CDR2 ANQGSEA. CDR3 protein: CSIAGQLAYNEQFF. For the CDR3, the DNA is TGCAGCATCGCGGGACAGTTAGCCTACAATGAGCAGTTCTTC.

This clone has more than one count but fewer than ten. The chain recombines TRBV4-1 with TRBJ2-7, with 8 bases identical to TRBD2. Germline values: CDR1 MGHRA, CDR2 YSYEKL. With 4 bases clipped from V and 1 base from J, the junction kept 6 bases outside the gene matches. There are 15 residues in the CDR3. CDR3 bases: TGCGCCAGCAGCCCGAGTCGCGGGAGGTCCTACGAGCAGTACTTC. Its translation: CASSPSRGRSYEQYF.

The V call is TRBV10-3, the J call TRBJ2-7; perhaps TRBD2 as D (5 bases). The CDR3 extends over 13 amino acids. Germline V gene sequence: CDR1 ENHRY, CDR2 SYGVKD. V was clipped by 6 bases and J by 2 bases, with 11 bases between them. CDR3 coding DNA: TGTGCCATCAGGGATCCGGGGACCTACGAGCAGTACTTC. It yields the protein CAIRDPGTYEQYF.

This clone has more than one count but fewer than ten. The rearrangement joins TRBV19 to TRBJ1-1; the D gene is possibly TRBD1 (6 bases). The CDR3 sequence is 14 residues long. Germline V gene lookup returns CDR1 LNHDA and CDR2 SQIVND (reference sequence). Trimming took off 1 base at V and 5 bases at J, with 11 bases between the two ends. In DNA form, the CDR3 reads TGTGCCAGTAGTATAGGGGGCAGGGGAACTGAAGCTTTCTTT. It codes for CASSIGGRGTEAFF.

The chain carries TRBV5-1 and TRBJ2-1; weak D call: TRBD2 (5 bases). CDR1 is SGHRS and CDR2 is YFSETQ in the germline V gene. The CDR3 runs to 15 residues. V was pared by 4 bases and J by 0 bases, with 11 bases between. CDR3 residues: CASSPGESSYNEQFF. CDR3 coding DNA: TGCGCCAGCAGCCCCGGGGAGAGCTCCTACAATGAGCAGTTCTTC. The whole variable domain, filled in from reference TRBV5-1 and TRBJ2-1, reads KAGVTQTPRYLIKTRGQQVTLSCSPISGHRSVSWYQQTPGQGLQFLFEYFSETQRNKGNFPGRFSGRQFSNSRSEMNVSTLELGDSALYLCASSPGESSYNEQFFGPGTRLTVL.

The chain has TRBV6-5 and TRBJ1-5; tentatively, D is TRBD1 (6 bases). The CDR3 sequence is 14 residues long. Germline V CDR1 and CDR2: MNHEY, SVGAGI. V lost 4 bases and J lost 7, with 14 bases in between. CDR3 amino acids: CASSSITGWQPQHF. For the CDR3, the DNA is TGTGCCAGCAGTTCAATCACAGGGTGGCAGCCCCAGCATTTT.

This clone was seen a handful of times. This chain links TRBV29-1 with TRBJ2-1, with a weak D call TRBD2 (6 bases). V lost 3 bases and J 9 bases, leaving 9 bases between the germline ends. Germline V gives CDR1 SQVTM, CDR2 ANQGSEA. The CDR3 sequence is 11 residues long. The CDR3 coding sequence is TGCAGCGTTGATGGGGGGACTGAGCAGTTCTTC. Translated: CSVDGGTEQFF.

This rearrangement joins TRBV29-1 to TRBJ1-1; a weak D match, TRBD1 (5 bases). The CDR3 length is 18 residues. The V end lost 6 bases, the J end lost 8 bases, and 34 bases lay between the germline ends. Germline lookup yields CDR1 SQVTM and CDR2 ANQGSEA. In DNA, the CDR3 is TGCAGCGTGGAGGGGCCCGGGGGGTCGAGGGTGTTTGAATTGGAAGCTTTCTTT. Amino acid sequence: CSVEGPGGSRVFELEAFF.

The J gene is TRBJ1-4, the V gene TRBV30, with a possible D match to TRBD1 (5 bases). The CDR3 consists of 13 residues. The V gene lost 5 bases and the J gene lost 7 bases, with 14 bases spanning the gap. CDR1 is GTSNPN, CDR2 SVGIG, per germline (reference sequence). This chain's CDR3 is CAWGGELGEKLFF. The DNA of the CDR3 is TGTGCCTGGGGGGGGGAATTGGGTGAAAAACTGTTTTTT. The full variable domain, with the rest looked up from reference TRBV30 and TRBJ1-4, is SQTIHQWPATLVQPVGSPLSLECTVEGTSNPNLYWYRQAAGRGLQLLFYSVGIGQISSEVPQNLSASRPQDRQFILSSKKLLLSDSGFYLCAWGGELGEKLFFGSGTQLSVL.

There are a few counts of this clone. The chain uses TRBV7-2 and TRBJ1-2, with 7 nucleotides matching TRBD1. Losses at the gene ends were 7 bases for V and 4 bases for J; bases not matched to a gene: 6. Germline CDR1 is SGHTA and CDR2 is FQGNSA. The CDR3 contains 13 residues. CDR3 loop: CASTSTGPYGYTF. The CDR3 DNA reads as TGTGCCAGCACCTCGACAGGGCCCTATGGCTACACCTTC.

The chain couples TRBV4-3 to TRBJ2-3; 9 bases line up with TRBD1. J was trimmed by 7 bases and V by 0 bases; bases with no gene match: 11. The germline V gene has CDR1 LGHNA and CDR2 YSLEER. The CDR3 length is 17 residues. The CDR3 here is CASSQDIRTGVVYTQYF. In DNA, the CDR3 is TGCGCCAGCAGCCAAGATATCAGGACAGGGGTTGTGTATACGCAGTATTTT.

The chain links TRBV4-3 to TRBJ2-6, with 8 nucleotides matching TRBD1. Germline-derived CDR1 and CDR2 are LGHNA and YSLEER. After removal of 4 bases from V and 2 bases from J, the junction contained 1 base not matched to a gene. The CDR3 is made up of 15 amino acids. The CDR3 spells CASSPDRAGANVLTF. The CDR3 bases are TGCGCCAGCAGCCCGGACAGGGCTGGGGCCAACGTCCTGACTTTC.

In its sample, this clone was seen a few times. The rearrangement joins TRBV29-1 to TRBJ2-1; no firm D call. The CDR3 consists of 13 residues. The germline V gene encodes CDR1 SQVTM and CDR2 ANQGSEA. Trimming removed 3 bases from V and 9 bases from J, with 15 bases in between. CDR3 nucleotide sequence: TGCAGCGTTGAGTATGGTCTCCGCGCTGAGCAGTTCTTC. This gives the protein CSVEYGLRAEQFF.

This clone was seen only a few times. This rearrangement joins TRBV14 to TRBJ2-1; TRBD2 agrees at 9 bases. The ends lost 1 base at V and 9 bases at J; junction bases unmatched: 10. Germline CDR1 and CDR2: SGHDN and FVKESK. The CDR3 sequence is 16 residues long. CDR3 coding DNA: TGTGCCAGCAGCCAAGTGGCGGGAGGGCTTGGAGGTGAGCAGTTCTTC. Translating gives CASSQVAGGLGGEQFF.

J is TRBJ1-2 and V is TRBV30, with TRBD1 matching over 8 bases. The ends lost 7 bases at V and 4 bases at J; junction bases unmatched: 8. In germline, CDR1 is GTSNPN, CDR2 SVGIG (reference sequence). CDR3 length: 13 residues. CDR3 sequence (DNA): TGTGCCTACATGGACAGGGAGACCTATGGCTACACCTTC. It encodes CAYMDRETYGYTF.

The rearrangement uses TRBV18 and TRBJ1-5, with TRBD1 matching 7 bases. V was clipped by 4 bases and J by 4 bases; unmatched bases: 7. Germline CDR1 reads KGHSH; CDR2 reads LQKENI. The CDR3 loop spans 15 amino acids. The chain's CDR3 is CASSRAGTENQPQHF. CDR3 sequence (DNA): TGTGCCAGCTCACGAGCCGGGACAGAGAATCAGCCCCAGCATTTT.

This clone turned up a few times. The chain links TRBV5-1 to TRBJ2-3; TRBD1 might be the D (6 bases). V was cut by 7 bases and J by 0 bases, with 15 bases left in between. Per the germline V gene, CDR1 is SGHRS and CDR2 is YFSETQ. CDR3 size: 15 residues. For the CDR3, the DNA is TGCGCCAGCGCCCAGACAGGACTCAGCACAGATACGCAGTATTTT. It codes for CASAQTGLSTDTQYF.